This T cell receptor beta chain stems from a study of blood T cell repertoires in COVID-19. Study details: The samples span acute and convalescent COVID-19 from the United States, Italy and Spain.

The germline V gene encodes CDR1 SGHAT and CDR2 FQNNGV. The CDR3 is 18 residues long. The V and J ends lost 2 bases and 1 base, in that order; junction bases with no gene match: 11. Original methodology: Reference gene primers were amplified, and this amplification served to estimate nucleated cell counts. Method: immunoSEQ multiplex PCR; TCRdb's copy keeps in-frame clones and lacks some. V and J calls and clone size are as listed in that table; D and trimming were resolved from the DNA. The data contain 140,000 to 150,000 clones, 87% of them singletons. The chain recombines TRBV11-2 with TRBJ2-3; 8 bases match TRBD2. Sequencing was done on a sample of PBMCs or T cells enriched from blood (not recorded which). The receptor was derived from a man between 60 and 70 years old who had recovered from COVID-19. Written as DNA, the CDR3 is TGTGCCAGCAGCTTACAGGATGGACTAGCCGACCGCACAGATACGCAGTATTTT. Its protein product is CASSLQDGLADRTDTQYF.